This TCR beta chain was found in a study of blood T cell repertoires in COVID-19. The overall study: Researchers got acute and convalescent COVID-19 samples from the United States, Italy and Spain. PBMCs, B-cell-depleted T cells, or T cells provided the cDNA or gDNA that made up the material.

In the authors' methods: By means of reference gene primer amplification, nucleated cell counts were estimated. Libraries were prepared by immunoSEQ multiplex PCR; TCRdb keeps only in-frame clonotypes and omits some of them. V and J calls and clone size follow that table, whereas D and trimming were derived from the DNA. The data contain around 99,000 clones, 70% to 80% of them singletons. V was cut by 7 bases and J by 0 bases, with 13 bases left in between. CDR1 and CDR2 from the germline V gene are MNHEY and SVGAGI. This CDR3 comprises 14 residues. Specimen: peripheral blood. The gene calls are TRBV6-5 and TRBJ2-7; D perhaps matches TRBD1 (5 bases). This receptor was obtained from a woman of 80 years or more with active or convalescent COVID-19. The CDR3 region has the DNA TGTGCCAGCACCCCAAGACAGAGCTCCTACGAGCAGTACTTC. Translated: CASTPRQSSYEQYF.